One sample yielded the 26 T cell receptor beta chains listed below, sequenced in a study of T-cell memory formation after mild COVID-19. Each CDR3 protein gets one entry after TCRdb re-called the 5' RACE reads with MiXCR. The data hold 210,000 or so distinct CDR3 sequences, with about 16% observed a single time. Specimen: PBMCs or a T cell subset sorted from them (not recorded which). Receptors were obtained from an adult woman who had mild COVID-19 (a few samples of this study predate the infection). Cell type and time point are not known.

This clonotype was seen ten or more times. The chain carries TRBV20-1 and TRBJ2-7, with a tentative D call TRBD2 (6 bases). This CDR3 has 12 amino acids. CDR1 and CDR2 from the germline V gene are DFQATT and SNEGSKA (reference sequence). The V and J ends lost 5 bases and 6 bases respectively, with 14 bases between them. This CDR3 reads CSARRDGGEQYF. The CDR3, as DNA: TGCAGTGCTCGCAGGGACGGGGGCGAGCAGTACTTC.

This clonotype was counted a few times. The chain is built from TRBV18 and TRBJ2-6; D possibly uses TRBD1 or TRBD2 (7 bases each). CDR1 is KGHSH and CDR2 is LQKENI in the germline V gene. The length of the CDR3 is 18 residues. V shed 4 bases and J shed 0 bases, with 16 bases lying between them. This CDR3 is CASSLIRGGISGANVLTF. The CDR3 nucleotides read TGTGCCAGCTCACTCATCAGGGGGGGTATCTCTGGGGCCAACGTCCTGACTTTC.

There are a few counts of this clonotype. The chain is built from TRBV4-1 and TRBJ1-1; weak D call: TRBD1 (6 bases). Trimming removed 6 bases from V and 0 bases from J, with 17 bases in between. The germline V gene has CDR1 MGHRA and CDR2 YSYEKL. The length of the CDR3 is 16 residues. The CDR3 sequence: CASRRAAGGLNTEAFF. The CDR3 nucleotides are TGCGCCAGCAGACGAGCCGCGGGGGGCCTGAACACTGAAGCTTTCTTT.

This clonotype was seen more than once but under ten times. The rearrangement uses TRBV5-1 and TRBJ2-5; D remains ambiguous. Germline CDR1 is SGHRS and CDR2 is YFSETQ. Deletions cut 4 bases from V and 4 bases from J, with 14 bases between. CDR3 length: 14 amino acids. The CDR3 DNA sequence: TGCGCCAGCAGCACGGCACAGTTGGGAGAGACCCAGTACTTC. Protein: CASSTAQLGETQYF.

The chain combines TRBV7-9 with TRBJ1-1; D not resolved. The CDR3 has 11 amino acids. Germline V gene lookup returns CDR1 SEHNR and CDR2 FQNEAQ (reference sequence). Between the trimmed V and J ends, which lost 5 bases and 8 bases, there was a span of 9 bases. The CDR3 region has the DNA TGTGCCAGCAGCCGATACTCAGAAGCTTTCTTT. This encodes CASSRYSEAFF.

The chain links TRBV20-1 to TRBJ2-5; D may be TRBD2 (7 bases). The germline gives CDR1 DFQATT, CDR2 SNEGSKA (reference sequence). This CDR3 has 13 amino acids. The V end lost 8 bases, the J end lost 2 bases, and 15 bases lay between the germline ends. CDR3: CSTRGGGQETQYF. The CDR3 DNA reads TGCAGTACGAGAGGGGGGGGACAAGAGACCCAGTACTTC.

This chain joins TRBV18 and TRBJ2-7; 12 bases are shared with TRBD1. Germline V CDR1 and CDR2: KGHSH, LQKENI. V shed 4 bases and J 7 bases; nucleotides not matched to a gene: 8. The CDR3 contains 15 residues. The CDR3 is CASSRPGQGASEQYF. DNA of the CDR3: TGTGCCAGCTCACGACCGGGACAGGGGGCGAGTGAGCAGTACTTC.

The CDR3 nucleotides are TGTGCCAGCAGCTTAGTGGCTAGCGGGACCACAGATACGCAGTATTTT. Protein: CASSLVASGTTDTQYF. This sequence joins TRBV7-2 and TRBJ2-3, with 9 positions matching TRBD2. CDR1 and CDR2 from the germline V gene are SGHTA and FQGNSA. After removal of 1 base from V and 2 bases from J, the junction contained 4 bases not matched to a gene. The CDR3 has 16 amino acids.

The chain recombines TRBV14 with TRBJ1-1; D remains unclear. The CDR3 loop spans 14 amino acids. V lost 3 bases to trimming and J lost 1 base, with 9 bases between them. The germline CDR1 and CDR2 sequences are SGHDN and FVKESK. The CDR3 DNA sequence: TGTGCCAGCAGCCAGGGCAACACGAACACTGAAGCTTTCTTT. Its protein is CASSQGNTNTEAFF.

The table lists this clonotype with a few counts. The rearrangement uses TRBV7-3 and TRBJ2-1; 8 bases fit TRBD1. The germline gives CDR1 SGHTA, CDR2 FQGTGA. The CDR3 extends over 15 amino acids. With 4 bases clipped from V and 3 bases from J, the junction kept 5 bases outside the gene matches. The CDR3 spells CASSYSGTGYNEQFF. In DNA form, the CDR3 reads TGTGCCAGCAGCTACTCCGGGACAGGCTACAATGAGCAGTTCTTC.

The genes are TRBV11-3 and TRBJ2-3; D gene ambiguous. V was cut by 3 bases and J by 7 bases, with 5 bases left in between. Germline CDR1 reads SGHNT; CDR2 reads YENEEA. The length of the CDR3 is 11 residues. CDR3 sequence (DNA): TGTGCCAGCAGCTTGCGGAATACGCAGTATTTT. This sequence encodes CASSLRNTQYF.

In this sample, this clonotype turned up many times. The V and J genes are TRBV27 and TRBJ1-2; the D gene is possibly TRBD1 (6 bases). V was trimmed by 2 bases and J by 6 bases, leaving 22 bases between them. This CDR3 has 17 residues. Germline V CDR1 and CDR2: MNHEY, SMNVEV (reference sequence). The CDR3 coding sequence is TGTGCCAGCAGTTTAATATTTCGTGGGGGGCCAGGGCATGGCTACACCTTC. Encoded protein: CASSLIFRGGPGHGYTF.

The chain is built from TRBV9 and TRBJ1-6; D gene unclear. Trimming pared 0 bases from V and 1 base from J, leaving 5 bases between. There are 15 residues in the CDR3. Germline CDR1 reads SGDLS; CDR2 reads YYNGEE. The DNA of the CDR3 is TGTGCCAGCAGCGTAGTGGCGTCCTATAATTCACCCCTCCACTTT. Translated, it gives CASSVVASYNSPLHF.

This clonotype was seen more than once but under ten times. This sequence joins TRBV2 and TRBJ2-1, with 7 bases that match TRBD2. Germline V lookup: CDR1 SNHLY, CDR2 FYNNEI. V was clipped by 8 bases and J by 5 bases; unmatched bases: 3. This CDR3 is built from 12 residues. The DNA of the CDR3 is TGTGCCAGCCGGGGAGGGGACAATGAGCAGTTCTTC. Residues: CASRGGDNEQFF.

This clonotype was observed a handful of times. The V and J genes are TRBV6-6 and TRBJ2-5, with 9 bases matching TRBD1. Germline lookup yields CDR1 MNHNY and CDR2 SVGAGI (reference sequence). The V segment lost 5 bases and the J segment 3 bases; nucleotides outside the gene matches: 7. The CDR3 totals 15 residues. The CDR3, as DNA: TGTGCCAGCAGTCTCACAGGGGGCTGGGAAGAGACCCAGTACTTC. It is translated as CASSLTGGWEETQYF.

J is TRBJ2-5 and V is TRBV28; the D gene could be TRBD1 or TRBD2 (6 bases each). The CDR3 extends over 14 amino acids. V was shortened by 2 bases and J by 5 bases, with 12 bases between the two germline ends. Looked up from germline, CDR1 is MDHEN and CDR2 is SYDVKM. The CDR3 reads CASSLTGASETQYF. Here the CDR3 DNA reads TGTGCCAGCAGTTTAACGGGGGCGAGTGAGACCCAGTACTTC.

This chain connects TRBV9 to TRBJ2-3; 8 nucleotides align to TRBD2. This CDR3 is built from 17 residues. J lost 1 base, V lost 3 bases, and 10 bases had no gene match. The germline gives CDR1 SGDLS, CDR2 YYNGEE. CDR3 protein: CASSGTLAGLGTDTQYF. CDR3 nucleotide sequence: TGTGCCAGCAGCGGCACTTTAGCGGGGTTGGGCACAGATACGCAGTATTTT. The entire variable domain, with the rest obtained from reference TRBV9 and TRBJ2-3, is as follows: DSGVTQTPKHLITATGQRVTLRCSPRSGDLSVYWYQQSLDQGLQFLIQYYNGEERAKGNILERFSAQQFPDLHSELNLSSLELGDSALYFCASSGTLAGLGTDTQYFGPGTRLTVL.

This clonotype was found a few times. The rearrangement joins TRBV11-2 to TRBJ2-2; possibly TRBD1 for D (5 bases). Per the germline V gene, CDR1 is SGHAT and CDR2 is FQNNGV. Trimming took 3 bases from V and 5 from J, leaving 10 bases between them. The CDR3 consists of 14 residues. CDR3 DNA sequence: TGTGCCAGCAGCTTGGGTAGGGGTACCGGGGAGCTGTTTTTT. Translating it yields CASSLGRGTGELFF. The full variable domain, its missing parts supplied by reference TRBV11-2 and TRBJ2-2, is EAGVAQSPRYKIIEKRQSVAFWCNPISGHATLYWYQQILGQGPKLLIQFQNNGVVDDSQLPKDRFSAERLKGVDSTLKIQPAKLEDSAVYLCASSLGRGTGELFFGEGSRLTVL.

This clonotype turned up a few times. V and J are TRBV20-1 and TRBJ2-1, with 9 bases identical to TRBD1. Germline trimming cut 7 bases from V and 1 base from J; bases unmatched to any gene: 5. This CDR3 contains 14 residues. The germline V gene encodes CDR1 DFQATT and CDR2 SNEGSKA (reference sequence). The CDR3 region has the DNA TGCAGTGGTCTACAGGGGGCTTCCTACAATGAGCAGTTCTTC. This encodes CSGLQGASYNEQFF.

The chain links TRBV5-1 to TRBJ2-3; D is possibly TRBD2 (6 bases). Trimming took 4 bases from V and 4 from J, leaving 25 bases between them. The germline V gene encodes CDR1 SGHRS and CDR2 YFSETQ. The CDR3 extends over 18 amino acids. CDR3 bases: TGCGCCAGCAGCGGTGCCGGGACTTCACGTGCCGGCGCAGATACGCAGTATTTT. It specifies CASSGAGTSRAGADTQYF.

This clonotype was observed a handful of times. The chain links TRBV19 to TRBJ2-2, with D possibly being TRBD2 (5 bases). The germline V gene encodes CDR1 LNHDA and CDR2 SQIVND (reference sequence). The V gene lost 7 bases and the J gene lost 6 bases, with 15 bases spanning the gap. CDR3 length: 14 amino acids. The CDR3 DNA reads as TGTGCCAGTACCCAGTCGCTGGGAGCCGGGGAGCTGTTTTTT. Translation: CASTQSLGAGELFF.

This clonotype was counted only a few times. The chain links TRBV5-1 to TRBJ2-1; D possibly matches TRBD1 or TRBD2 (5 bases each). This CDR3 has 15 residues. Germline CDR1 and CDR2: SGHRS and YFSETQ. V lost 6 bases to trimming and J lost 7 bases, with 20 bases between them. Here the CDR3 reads CASNQRGPRTNEQFF. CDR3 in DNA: TGCGCCAGCAACCAACGGGGCCCTAGGACGAATGAGCAGTTCTTC.

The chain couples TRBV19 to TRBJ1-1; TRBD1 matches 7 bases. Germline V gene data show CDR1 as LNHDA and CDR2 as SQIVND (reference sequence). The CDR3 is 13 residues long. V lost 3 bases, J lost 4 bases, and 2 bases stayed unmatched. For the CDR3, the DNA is TGTGCCAGTAGTATTCCAGGGGGCACTGAAGCTTTCTTT. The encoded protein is CASSIPGGTEAFF.

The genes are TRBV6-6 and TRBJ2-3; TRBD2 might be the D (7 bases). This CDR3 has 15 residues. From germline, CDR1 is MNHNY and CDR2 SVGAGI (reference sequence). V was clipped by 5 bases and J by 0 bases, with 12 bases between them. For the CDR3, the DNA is TGTGCCAGCAGTCGGAGGGGGGGAAGCACAGATACGCAGTATTTT. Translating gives CASSRRGGSTDTQYF.

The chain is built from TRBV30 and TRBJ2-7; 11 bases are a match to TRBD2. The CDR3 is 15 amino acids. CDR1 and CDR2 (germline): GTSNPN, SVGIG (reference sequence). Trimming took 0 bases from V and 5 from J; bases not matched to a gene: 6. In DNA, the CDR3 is TGTGCCTGGAGTGTACACGCGACTAGCGGGAACGAGCAGTACTTC. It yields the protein CAWSVHATSGNEQYF.

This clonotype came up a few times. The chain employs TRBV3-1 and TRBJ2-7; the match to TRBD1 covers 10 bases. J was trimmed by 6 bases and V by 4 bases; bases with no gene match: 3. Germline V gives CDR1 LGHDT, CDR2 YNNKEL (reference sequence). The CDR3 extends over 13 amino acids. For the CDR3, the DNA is TGTGCCAGCAGCCGAAGGACAGGGGGCGAGCAGTACTTC. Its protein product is CASSRRTGGEQYF.